This T cell receptor beta chain came from a study of blood T cells in healthy people across ages (dated by TCRdb to about 2015). Describing the broader study: In model experiments, template switching captured about one uniquely barcoded TCR beta cDNA molecule for every two T cells. The study measured age-related changes in TCR beta repertoire diversity using deep sequencing normalized with unique cDNA molecular identifiers. Donors were grouped into four age groups: young (average 16 years), middle-aged (39), aged (about 60) and long-lived (approximately 82). For two donors (one aged 18 to 29 and one aged 80 or older), the study analyzed two additional independent replicas of 1 million unique cDNA reads from the same blood draw. To avoid experimental bias, donors of different ages were distributed randomly across sequencing lanes. Overall study outcomes, separate from this receptor: Total diversity estimates from one million sequenced T cells were considered lower bounds and underestimates. Since profiling was done on bulk unsorted PBMCs, naive and antigen-experienced compartments could not be conclusively compared. Compared with the aged group, the long-lived group had more naive CD4+ T cells, fewer expanded clones and increased TCR diversity, a pattern suggesting age selection. Donor CMV infection status was unknown, potentially confounding age-related changes in expanded clonotypes. As age increased, observed TCR beta diversity per million T cells dropped in a roughly linear way, and a significant reduction was already evident by age around 41. Observed TCR beta diversity correlated strongly with the percentage of naive T cells measured by flow cytometry.

Only a few counts were recorded for this clonotype. It has no known antigen specificity. Nothing much larger sits one base from this clone, and base qualities are not available. Library generation was performed with 5' RACE. The run used an Illumina HiSeq 2500. A second PCR of 7 to 11 cycles was performed with a sample-barcoded 5' primer and a J-beta primer mix. A template-switch 5' adaptor carrying 12 random nucleotides introduced a unique molecular identifier onto each TCR beta cDNA molecule. Each sample yielded at least 3 million CDR3-containing paired-end reads. First-strand cDNA was synthesized from all RNA with the Mint cDNA synthesis kit, primed by a TRBC-specific oligonucleotide. All cDNA was treated with uracil-DNA glycosylase and then went through a first 18-cycle PCR with the universal primers M1SS and BC2_uni_R. Per the authors' processing: Normalization of each sample was performed by random selection of 1 million high-quality reads, each carrying a distinct molecular identifier. Instead of being binned into consensus sequences, reads with shared molecular identifiers were discarded. CDR3 identification, clonotype clustering and error correction used MiTCR with a Q25 quality threshold and the strictest error-elimination algorithm. Lower-bound total TCR beta diversity was estimated with a nonparametric unseen species model using Euler transformation. TCRdb's own reprocessing of the public reads used fastp at Q25 and MiXCR and kept productive beta chains. Every entry covers one CDR3 protein and lists the most common genes and DNA from its rows. The V and J calls were not made by the authors but by TCRdb's processing. The sample table lists around 900,000 distinct CDR3 sequences, roughly half of them with a count of one. The top ten hold around 21% of the sample.

Systemically healthy Caucasian individuals from Russia, 35 to 40 in total and aged roughly 6 to 100 years, were included as donors. Each donor gave around 9.5 milliliters of peripheral blood, collected into EDTA-treated Vacutainer tubes. Ficoll-Paque density-gradient centrifugation was used to isolate PBMCs, with at least 6 million per sample. Trizol reagent was used to extract total RNA from the PBMCs, yielding at least 5 micrograms per sample. For every donor, an aliquot of PBMCs went through flow cytometry to measure the percentages of naive CD45RAhigh/CD27high T cells. Relative to germline, V is missing 6 bases and J is missing 2 bases, with 3 bases of the junction outside any gene match. The CDR3 contains 13 residues, cysteine and phenylalanine counted. Only the CDR3 region is kept as DNA, spanning 39 bases read in frame from base 1. From the germline V gene, CDR1 is MNHNS and CDR2 is SASEGT.

This receptor was obtained from a woman in her sixties or seventies in good health. This sequence uses TRBV6-1 and TRBJ2-7; 8 junctional bases match TRBD1. Sequencing was carried out using blood. The bases read TGTGCCAGCAGGTACAGGGGGACCTACGAGCAGTACTTC. The resulting protein is CASRYRGTYEQYF.